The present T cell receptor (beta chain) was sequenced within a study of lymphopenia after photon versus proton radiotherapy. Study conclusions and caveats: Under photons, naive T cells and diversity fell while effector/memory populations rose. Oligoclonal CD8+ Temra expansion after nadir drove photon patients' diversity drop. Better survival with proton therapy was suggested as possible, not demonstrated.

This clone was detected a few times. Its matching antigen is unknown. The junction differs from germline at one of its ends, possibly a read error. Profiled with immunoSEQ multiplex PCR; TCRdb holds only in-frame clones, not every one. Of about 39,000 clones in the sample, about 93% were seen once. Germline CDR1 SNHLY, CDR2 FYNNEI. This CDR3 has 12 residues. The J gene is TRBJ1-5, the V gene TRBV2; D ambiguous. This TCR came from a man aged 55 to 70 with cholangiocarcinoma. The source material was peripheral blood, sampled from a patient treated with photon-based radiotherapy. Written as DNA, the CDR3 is TGTGCCAGCAGCGAAGACCTTGTGCCCCAGCATTTT. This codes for CASSEDLVPQHF.